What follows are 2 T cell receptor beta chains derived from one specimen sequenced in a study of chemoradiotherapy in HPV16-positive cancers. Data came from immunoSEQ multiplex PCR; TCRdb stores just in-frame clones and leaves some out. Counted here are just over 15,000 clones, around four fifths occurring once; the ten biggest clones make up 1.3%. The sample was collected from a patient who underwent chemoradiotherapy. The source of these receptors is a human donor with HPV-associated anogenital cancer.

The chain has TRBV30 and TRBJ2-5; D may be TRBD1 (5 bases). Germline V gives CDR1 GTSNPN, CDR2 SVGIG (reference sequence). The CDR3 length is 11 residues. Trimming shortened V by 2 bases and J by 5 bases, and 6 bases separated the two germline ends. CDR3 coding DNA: TGTGCCTGGAGTAACAGGGAGACCCAGTACTTC. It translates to CAWSNRETQYF. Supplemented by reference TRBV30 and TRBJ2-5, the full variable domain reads SQTIHQWPATLVQPVGSPLSLECTVEGTSNPNLYWYRQAAGRGLQLLFYSVGIGQISSEVPQNLSASRPQDRQFILSSKKLLLSDSGFYLCAWSNRETQYFGPGTRLLVL.

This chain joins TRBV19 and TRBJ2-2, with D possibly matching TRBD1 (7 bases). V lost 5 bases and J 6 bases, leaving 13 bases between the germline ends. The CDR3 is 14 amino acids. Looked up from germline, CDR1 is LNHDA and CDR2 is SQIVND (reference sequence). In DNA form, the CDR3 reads TGTGCCAGTAGTGAACAGGGGACTTCCGGGGAGCTGTTTTTT. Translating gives CASSEQGTSGELFF.